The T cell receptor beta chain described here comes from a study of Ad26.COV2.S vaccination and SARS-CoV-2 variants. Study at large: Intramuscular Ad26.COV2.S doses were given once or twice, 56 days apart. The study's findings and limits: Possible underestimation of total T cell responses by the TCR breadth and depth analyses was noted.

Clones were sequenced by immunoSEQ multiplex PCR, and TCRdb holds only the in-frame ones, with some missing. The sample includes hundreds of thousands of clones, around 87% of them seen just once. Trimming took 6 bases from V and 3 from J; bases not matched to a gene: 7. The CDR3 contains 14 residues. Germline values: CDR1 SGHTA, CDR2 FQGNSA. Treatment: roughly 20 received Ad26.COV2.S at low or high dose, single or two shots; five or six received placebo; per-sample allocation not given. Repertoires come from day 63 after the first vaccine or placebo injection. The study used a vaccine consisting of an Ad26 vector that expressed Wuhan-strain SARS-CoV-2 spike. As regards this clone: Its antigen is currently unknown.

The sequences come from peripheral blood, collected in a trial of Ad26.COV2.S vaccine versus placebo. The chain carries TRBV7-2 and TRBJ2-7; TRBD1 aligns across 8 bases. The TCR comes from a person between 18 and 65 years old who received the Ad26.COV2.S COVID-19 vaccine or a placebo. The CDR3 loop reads CASRPNDRGYEQYF. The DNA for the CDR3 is TGTGCCAGCAGACCAAACGACAGGGGCTACGAGCAGTACTTC.